This T cell receptor beta chain was identified during a study of cytomegalovirus exposure and HLA in healthy donors. Concerning this clone: Its antigen is not known.

The PCR used 60 Vbeta and 13 Jbeta primers. TCRdb keeps only in-frame clones here, not all; method: immunoSEQ multiplex PCR. The table includes 150,000 to 200,000 clones, about three quarters detected once. Study results and limitations: It was in a later analysis that TCR association rates were seen to vary by HLA locus, highest for DRB1 and lowest for HLA-C. According to a later analysis, most TCR beta chains associated with CMV appeared HLA-restricted. Later on, an analysis found that several of the most significant clusters appeared to be linked to common viral pathogens, which included parvovirus B19. Presence/absence analyses took donor sequencing depth as roughly uniform.

Trimming shortened V by 3 bases and J by 0 bases, and 11 bases separated the two germline ends. Looked up from germline, CDR1 is SQVTM and CDR2 is ANQGSEA. CDR3 size: 14 residues. Sequencing used PBMCs. The V gene is TRBV29-1, the J gene TRBJ2-5, with a weak D call TRBD2 (6 bases). The TCR originated in a female donor in good health and CMV-seronegative. DNA for the CDR3: TGCAGCGTTGACGGGGACTGGGACCAAGAGACCCAGTACTTC. It specifies CSVDGDWDQETQYF. Using reference TRBV29-1 and TRBJ2-5 for the parts outside the CDR3, the full variable domain is SAVISQKPSRDICQRGTSLTIQCQVDSQVTMMFWYRQQPGQSLTLIATANQGSEATYESGFVIDKFPISRPNLTFSTLTVSNMSPEDSSIYLCSVDGDWDQETQYFGPGTRLLVL.